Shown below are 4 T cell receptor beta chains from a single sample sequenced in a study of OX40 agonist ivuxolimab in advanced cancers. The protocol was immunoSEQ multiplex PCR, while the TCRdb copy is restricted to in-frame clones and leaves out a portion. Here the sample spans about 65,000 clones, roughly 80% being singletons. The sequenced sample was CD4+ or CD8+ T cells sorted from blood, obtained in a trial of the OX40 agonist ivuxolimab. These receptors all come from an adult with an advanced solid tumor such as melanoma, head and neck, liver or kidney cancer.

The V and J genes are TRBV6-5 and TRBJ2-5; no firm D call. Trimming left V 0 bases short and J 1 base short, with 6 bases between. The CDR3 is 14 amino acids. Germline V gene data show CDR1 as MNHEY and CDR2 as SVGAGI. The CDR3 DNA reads TGTGCCAGCAGTTACTCGGGCGGCCAAGAGACCCAGTACTTC. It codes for CASSYSGGQETQYF.

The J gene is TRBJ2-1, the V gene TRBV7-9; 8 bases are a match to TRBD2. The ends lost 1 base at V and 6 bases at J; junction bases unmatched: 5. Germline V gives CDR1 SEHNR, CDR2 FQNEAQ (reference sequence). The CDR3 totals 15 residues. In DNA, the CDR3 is TGTGCCAGCAGCTTAGGAGCGGGAGTTACCAATGAGCAGTTCTTC. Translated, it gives CASSLGAGVTNEQFF.

The CDR3 sequence is CASASSRGTYGYTF. CDR3 coding DNA: TGTGCCAGCGCCTCCTCGAGGGGGACCTATGGCTACACCTTC. The chain carries TRBV9 and TRBJ1-2; tentative D call: TRBD1 (6 bases). The CDR3 length is 14 residues. With 7 bases removed from V and 4 bases from J, the gap between germline ends came to 17 bases. CDR1 is SGDLS, CDR2 YYNGEE, per germline.

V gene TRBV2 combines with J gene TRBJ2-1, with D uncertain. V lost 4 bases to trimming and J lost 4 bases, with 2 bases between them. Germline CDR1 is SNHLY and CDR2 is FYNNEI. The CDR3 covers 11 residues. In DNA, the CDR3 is TGTGCCAGCAGTGTATACAATGAGCAGTTCTTC. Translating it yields CASSVYNEQFF.